The 8 T cell receptor beta chains given below trace back to one sample, sequenced in a study of T-cell reconstitution after alpha-beta-depleted transplantation in children. Unique molecular identifiers were used to barcode this TCRbeta library. Using its own MiXCR run on the PCR reads, TCRdb lists one record per CDR3 protein. Here the sample spans hundreds of thousands of distinct CDR3 sequences, about a sixth being singletons. This sample comprised PBMCs from the stem cell graft donor, obtained from the stem cell graft. The receptors come from a human donor who donated a stem cell graft to a child with acute lymphoblastic leukemia.

This clonotype was observed a handful of times. J is TRBJ1-2 and V is TRBV12-3 or TRBV12-4; no clear D. V was pared by 6 bases and J by 8 bases, with 19 bases between. The CDR3 has 14 residues. The CDR3 sequence is CASSPQASGGGYTF. For the CDR3, the DNA is TGTGCCAGCAGCCCCCAGGCCTCCGGAGGAGGCTACACCTTC.

This sequence joins TRBV19 and TRBJ2-3; 8 nucleotides agree with TRBD2. The CDR3 runs to 14 residues. V was pared by 3 bases and J by 1 base, with 0 bases of the junction left unmatched. Germline CDR1 LNHDA, CDR2 SQIVND (reference sequence). In DNA, the CDR3 is TGTGCCAGTAGTATGACTAGCGGCACAGATACGCAGTATTTT. Its protein product is CASSMTSGTDTQYF. Using reference TRBV19 and TRBJ2-3 for the parts outside the CDR3, the full variable domain is DGGITQSPKYLFRKEGQNVTLSCEQNLNHDAMYWYRQDPGQGLRLIYYSQIVNDFQKGDIAEGYSVSREKKESFPLTVTSAQKNPTAFYLCASSMTSGTDTQYFGPGTRLTVL.

This clonotype was detected a few times. The chain employs TRBV20-1 and TRBJ2-1, with D perhaps TRBD2 (5 bases). Per germline, CDR1 DFQATT and CDR2 SNEGSKA (reference sequence). V gave up 1 base and J gave up 10 bases, with 14 bases separating them. This CDR3 is built from 13 residues. CDR3 amino acids: CSARVPWKREQFF. The CDR3 DNA follows: TGCAGTGCTAGAGTTCCGTGGAAGCGGGAGCAGTTCTTC.

The table lists this clonotype with a few counts. The rearrangement joins TRBV27 to TRBJ1-2; perhaps TRBD1 as D (5 bases). CDR3 length equals 14 residues. V was cut by 3 bases and J by 3 bases, with 11 bases left in between. The germline V gene has CDR1 MNHEY and CDR2 SMNVEV (reference sequence). The CDR3 region is CASSFRDGYYGYTF. The CDR3 nucleotides read TGTGCCAGCAGTTTTAGGGACGGATACTATGGCTACACCTTC.

This clonotype has only a few counts. The rearrangement joins TRBV21-1 to TRBJ2-3; the table gives TRBD2 as D, unverified against the DNA. TRBV21-1 is a pseudogene. The CDR3 is 15 amino acids. The CDR3 loop is CASGNSGRARDTQYF. For the CDR3, the DNA is TGTGCCAGCGGTAATAGCGGGAGGGCCAGAGATACGCAGTATTTT.

The CDR3 nucleotides are TGCGCCAGCAGCGGTGGAGCACTAGCCAAAAACATTCAGTACTTC. Residues: CASSGGALAKNIQYF. This chain connects TRBV5-1 to TRBJ2-4; D gene ambiguous. Germline CDR1 SGHRS, CDR2 YFSETQ. This CDR3 region has 15 residues. Trimming removed 4 bases at V and 0 bases at J, with 11 bases between.

V gene TRBV29-1 combines with J gene TRBJ1-5; TRBD1 might be the D (5 bases). The CDR3 extends over 16 amino acids. Germline values: CDR1 SQVTM, CDR2 ANQGSEA. Trimming left V 6 bases short and J 4 bases short, with 22 bases between. The CDR3 nucleotides are TGCAGCGTCCATGGTGCTCAGCGGGGCCTAAATCAGCCCCAGCATTTT. This gives the protein CSVHGAQRGLNQPQHF.

This chain links TRBV12-3 or TRBV12-4 with TRBJ2-3; D may be TRBD1 or TRBD2 (5 bases each). V dropped 7 bases and J dropped 2 bases, with 16 bases sitting between them. CDR3 length: 15 residues. CDR3 coding DNA: TGTGCCAGCACGGCCAAAGGGGAGACCACAGATACGCAGTATTTT. Protein sequence: CASTAKGETTDTQYF.